The rows below give T cell receptor beta chains drawn from one sample of a study of T cell changes during pregnancy in multiple sclerosis. Sequenced by immunoSEQ multiplex PCR; TCRdb stores in-frame clones only, minus some. Among about 59,000 clones listed, about 94% were seen once. The sequenced sample was CD8+ T cells from peripheral blood mononuclear cells, obtained after pregnancy. Receptors were obtained from a female donor with multiple sclerosis, enrolled in a pregnancy study. Each CDR3 is given with its conserved first and last residue.

>16|TRBV4-1|TRBJ1-4
CASSQGGSEYNEKLFF
>14|TRBV27|TRBJ2-7
CASSPGQGASEQYF
>16|TRBV4-1|TRBJ2-1
CASTKGRWEAGNEQFF
>13|TRBV30|TRBJ2-3
CAWAWTSSDTQYF
>13|TRBV7-3|TRBJ1-1
CASSTGTDSEAFF
>12|TRBV9|TRBJ1-2
CASGGGLYGYTF
>19|TRBV4-1|TRBJ2-3
CASSQEGPGIAGATDTQYF
>16|TRBV30|TRBJ2-7
CAWSPLRDSFSYEQYF
>14|TRBV30|TRBJ2-1
CAWSYLSSYNEQFF
>16|TRBV9|TRBJ2-3
CASSVGQGTSTDTQYF
>14|TRBV27|TRBJ1-1
CASSMEGKNTEAFF
>14|TRBV13|TRBJ1-5
CASSLRTGNQPQHF
>14|TRBV10-1|TRBJ2-7
CASSDRGLSYEQYF
>14|TRBV30|TRBJ2-7
CAWSITAGSYEQYF
>18|TRBV10-1|TRBJ2-1
CASGTSGLKTPSYNEQFF
>13|TRBV10-2|TRBJ2-7
CASSAGRSYEQYF
>16|TRBV10-3|TRBJ2-3
CAISEGAGGRSDTQYF
>15|TRBV6-1|TRBJ2-3
CASEKTGGDLDTQYF
>16|TRBV7-8|TRBJ2-7
CASSPRLAGGPKEQYF
>14|TRBV15|TRBJ2-5
CATSGEQGAETQYF
>16|TRBV6-5|TRBJ2-5
CASSYSDRGLLETQYF
>13|TRBV2|TRBJ2-7
CASSAGKPYEQYF
>15|TRBV19|TRBJ2-1
CASSIQSSSYNEQFF
>16|TRBV6-1|TRBJ2-1
CASSEELAGVRDEQFF
>11|TRBV2|TRBJ2-1
CASSSSNEQFF
>14|TRBV11-3|TRBJ1-1
CASSSRGTNTEAFF
>15|TRBV4-1|TRBJ2-5
CASSLGLAGEETQYF
>16|TRBV10-3|TRBJ2-7
CAISESGGGETYEQYF
>16|TRBV4-1|TRBJ1-3
CASSHPNPRAGNTIYF
>14|TRBV2|TRBJ2-7
CASCGLAGAHEQYF
>18|TRBV7-9|TRBJ1-2
CASSAETGGRMTNYGYTF
>17|TRBV19|TRBJ1-1
CASSIEGQGLLNTEAFF
>12|TRBV2|TRBJ2-7
CAFASDYPVQYF
>13|TRBV7-9|TRBJ1-1
CASSGGIHTEAFF
>15|TRBV9|TRBJ2-1
CASSVNPGVDNEQFF
>13|TRBV6-6|TRBJ1-1
CASTDWENTEAFF
>15|TRBV4-3|TRBJ1-1
CASSQLFPGQEEAFF
>16|TRBV15|TRBJ2-5
CATSRGTSGSTKTQYF
>14|TRBV5-4|TRBJ2-2
CASIAGGDTGELFF
>16|TRBV7-8|TRBJ2-7
CASSPFRGPASYEQYF
>17|TRBV18|TRBJ2-2
CASSLPGLAIVTGELFF
>13|TRBV13|TRBJ2-1
CASSPGLYNEQFF
>15|TRBV11-3|TRBJ2-5
CASSSREGDQETQYF
>14|TRBV5-1|TRBJ2-2
CASIPGRAGGELFF
>15|TRBV27|TRBJ2-7
CASSLSRGGSYEQYF
>17|TRBV27|TRBJ2-3
CASRRRGSPVITDTQYF
>15|TRBV27|TRBJ1-5
CASSSNPRQNQPQHF
>12|TRBV11-2|TRBJ1-2
CASSPAAYGYTF
>12|TRBV29-1|TRBJ1-4
CSARTGDEKLFF
>17|TRBV10-3|TRBJ1-3
CAISWNGAVSSGNTIYF
>14|TRBV6-5|TRBJ2-1
CASSSGLAVDEQFF